The 27 T cell receptor beta chains in this list originate from one sample, sequenced in a study of OX40 agonist ivuxolimab in advanced cancers. TCRdb keeps only in-frame clones here, not all; method: immunoSEQ multiplex PCR. The table lists around 86,000 clones, approximately 91% of them singletons, with 0.3% to 0.45% in the top ten. The sequencing here drew on CD4+ or CD8+ T cells sorted from blood, taken in a trial of the OX40 agonist ivuxolimab. The origin of the receptors is an adult with an advanced solid tumor such as melanoma, head and neck, liver or kidney cancer.

The chain combines TRBV10-3 with TRBJ2-1, with D uncertain. The CDR3 has 11 residues. CDR1 ENHRY and CDR2 SYGVKD come from the germline V gene. The V end was cut by 3 bases, the J end by 8 bases, with 5 bases between. The CDR3 nucleotides read TGTGCCATCAGTGACGTGGATGAGCAGTTCTTC. Encoded protein: CAISDVDEQFF.

The rearrangement uses TRBV7-9 and TRBJ1-4; a weak D match, TRBD1 (6 bases). This CDR3 comprises 16 residues. Trimming cost V 4 bases and J 3 bases, with 15 bases left between them. CDR1 is SEHNR, CDR2 FQNEAQ, per germline (reference sequence). Here the CDR3 reads CASSSTGTQPNEKLFF. As DNA, the CDR3 is TGTGCCAGCAGCTCGACCGGGACACAACCTAATGAAAAACTGTTTTTT.

This chain uses TRBV7-8 with TRBJ1-2; 7 bases map to TRBD1. Germline V CDR1 and CDR2: SGHVS, FQNEAQ. CDR3 length equals 15 residues. The ends lost 6 bases at V and 2 bases at J; junction bases unmatched: 9. The CDR3 DNA reads TGTGCCAGCAGTTCGGCACCAGGGGGGAACTATGGCTACACCTTC. Translated: CASSSAPGGNYGYTF.

This chain uses TRBV18 with TRBJ2-2, with 12 nucleotides matching TRBD2. The CDR3 totals 19 residues. Germline assignment: CDR1 KGHSH and CDR2 LQKENI. V lost 1 base to trimming and J lost 2 bases; unmatched junction nucleotides: 8. The CDR3, as DNA: TGTGCCAGCTCACCACTCTCCCTAGCGGGAGGGCTCAACACCGGGGAGCTGTTTTTT. This gives the protein CASSPLSLAGGLNTGELFF.

The gene calls are TRBV6-6 and TRBJ2-2, with 9 bases identical to TRBD1. V shed 5 bases, J shed 6 bases, and the junction held 4 bases outside the gene matches. Germline loops: CDR1 MNHNY, CDR2 SVGAGI (reference sequence). The CDR3 is made up of 14 amino acids. The CDR3 loop is CASSQGQGSGELFF. Here the CDR3 DNA reads TGTGCCAGCAGTCAAGGACAGGGGTCCGGGGAGCTGTTTTTT.

The V gene is TRBV5-4, the J gene TRBJ2-2; D is undetermined. The germline V gene encodes CDR1 SGHNT and CDR2 YYREEE (reference sequence). V was pared by 3 bases and J by 5 bases, with 23 bases between. The CDR3 totals 18 residues. CDR3 in DNA: TGTGCCAGCAGCTCCAAACTCCCCCTGGCTGGCGAAACCGGGGAGCTGTTTTTT. Translation gives CASSSKLPLAGETGELFF.

The chain's CDR3 is CASRSGTGVGKLFF. The CDR3, as DNA: TGTGCCAGCAGGTCCGGGACAGGGGTCGGAAAACTGTTTTTT. The gene calls are TRBV2 and TRBJ1-4; 10 bases agree with TRBD1. Trimming at V came to 6 bases and at J to 10 bases, leaving 8 bases not matched to a gene. From germline, CDR1 is SNHLY and CDR2 FYNNEI. The CDR3 runs to 14 residues.

This clone is a singleton in its sample. The chain is built from TRBV19 and TRBJ1-2; 9 nucleotides line up with TRBD1. This CDR3 has 13 amino acids. J gave up 4 bases and V 10 bases, and 7 bases lay outside the gene matches. Per germline, CDR1 LNHDA and CDR2 SQIVND (reference sequence). The CDR3 loop reads CAISPGQGYGYTF. CDR3 DNA sequence: TGTGCCATCTCCCCGGGACAGGGCTATGGCTACACCTTC.

The chain recombines TRBV18 with TRBJ1-5; D uncertain. Germline CDR1 is KGHSH and CDR2 is LQKENI. The V end lost 3 bases, the J end lost 0 bases, and 9 bases lay between the germline ends. The CDR3 runs 15 residues. The CDR3 bases are TGTGCCAGCTCACCCAACGGGGATAGCAATCAGCCCCAGCATTTT. Its translation is CASSPNGDSNQPQHF.

This clone is classed as medium-sized (0.01 to 0.1%). This chain connects TRBV6-1 to TRBJ2-7, with no clear D. Per germline, CDR1 MNHNS and CDR2 SASEGT. This CDR3 has 11 amino acids. V was trimmed by 7 bases and J by 4 bases, leaving 8 bases between them. CDR3 in DNA: TGTGCCAGCATGAAACAGTACGAGCAGTACTTC. Residues: CASMKQYEQYF.

V gene TRBV27 combines with J gene TRBJ1-1; maybe TRBD1 (5 bases). Germline-derived CDR1 and CDR2 are MNHEY and SMNVEV (reference sequence). CDR3 length equals 13 residues. Between the trimmed V and J ends, which lost 3 bases and 4 bases, there was a span of 9 bases. DNA of the CDR3: TGTGCCAGCAGTTTGGTCGGGGGCACTGAAGCTTTCTTT. This codes for CASSLVGGTEAFF.

This chain uses TRBV21-1 with TRBJ2-3; the table names TRBD2, a call not compared with the DNA. TRBV21-1 is noted as a pseudogene. This CDR3 has 19 amino acids. The CDR3 DNA sequence: TGTGCCAGCAGCCCCCTCAAAACTAGCGGGGGAAATAGCACAGATACGCAGTATTTT. The encoded protein is CASSPLKTSGGNSTDTQYF.

This sequence joins TRBV29-1 and TRBJ1-5; weak D call: TRBD1 (5 bases). The CDR3 sequence is 13 residues long. The V and J ends lost 5 bases and 7 bases respectively, with 15 bases between them. The germline gives CDR1 SQVTM, CDR2 ANQGSEA. CDR3 coding DNA: TGCAGCGTTTCCGGGGGACCTGAACAGCCCCAGCATTTT. Protein sequence: CSVSGGPEQPQHF.

The chain recombines TRBV27 with TRBJ2-2, with 14 bases aligning to TRBD2. The CDR3 runs 16 residues. Germline V gene lookup returns CDR1 MNHEY and CDR2 SMNVEV (reference sequence). The J segment lost 4 bases and the V segment lost 6 bases, leaving 4 bases of the junction unmatched. The CDR3 loop is CASRGTSGSSTGELFF. The CDR3 bases are TGTGCCAGCAGAGGGACTAGCGGGAGTAGCACCGGGGAGCTGTTTTTT.

The J gene is TRBJ2-3, the V gene TRBV10-3; 7 bases are shared with TRBD2. After removal of 6 bases from V and 0 bases from J, the junction contained 15 bases not matched to a gene. There are 18 residues in the CDR3. CDR1 ENHRY and CDR2 SYGVKD come from the germline V gene. The CDR3 is CAIRGGGLDGYSTDTQYF. The CDR3 bases are TGTGCCATCAGAGGTGGTGGACTAGATGGGTATAGCACAGATACGCAGTATTTT.

J is TRBJ1-5 and V is TRBV6-5; no clear D gene. Per the germline V gene, CDR1 is MNHEY and CDR2 is SVGAGI. This CDR3 comprises 13 residues. V lost 2 bases and J 4 bases, leaving 6 bases between the germline ends. The CDR3 spells CASSYGRNQPQHF. DNA of the CDR3: TGTGCCAGCAGTTACGGCAGGAATCAGCCCCAGCATTTT.

The chain couples TRBV7-2 to TRBJ2-7; 7 bases agree with TRBD2. The V gene end was trimmed by 1 base and the J gene end by 6 bases; junction bases not matched to a gene: 6. This CDR3 spans 14 amino acids. CDR1 is SGHTA and CDR2 is FQGNSA in the germline V gene. The CDR3 coding sequence is TGTGCCAGCAGCTTAGTGGGGGGGGTTGGCGAGCAGTACTTC. Protein: CASSLVGGVGEQYF.

The gene calls are TRBV2 and TRBJ1-5; 8 bases are shared with TRBD1. V lost 1 base, J lost 6 bases, and 5 bases stayed unmatched. CDR3 length: 15 amino acids. Germline V gives CDR1 SNHLY, CDR2 FYNNEI. The chain's CDR3 is CASSEGQGAGQPQHF. CDR3 bases: TGTGCCAGCAGTGAAGGCCAGGGGGCAGGTCAGCCCCAGCATTTT.

The V gene is TRBV7-2, the J gene TRBJ2-7; a weak D match, TRBD2 (5 bases). V was pared by 5 bases and J by 5 bases, with 19 bases between. Germline lookup yields CDR1 SGHTA and CDR2 FQGNSA. CDR3 length: 15 amino acids. The CDR3 region is CASSPTYEGFNEQYF. The CDR3 region has the DNA TGTGCCAGCAGCCCAACTTATGAGGGCTTCAACGAGCAGTACTTC.

The V and J genes are TRBV30 and TRBJ2-1, with D uncertain. There are 12 residues in the CDR3. V lost 1 base to trimming and J lost 10 bases, with 11 bases between them. CDR1 and CDR2 from the germline V gene are GTSNPN and SVGIG (reference sequence). The DNA for the CDR3 is TGTGCCTGGAGTGAGCTCCGGCGGGAGCAGTTCTTC. Its protein is CAWSELRREQFF.

This clone was observed a handful of times. The J gene is TRBJ2-3, the V gene TRBV5-1; 9 nucleotides line up with TRBD2. Losses at the gene ends were 5 bases for V and 4 bases for J; bases not matched to a gene: 5. The CDR3 is 14 residues long. Germline loops: CDR1 SGHRS, CDR2 YFSETQ. This chain's CDR3 is CASRREGRPDTQYF. As DNA, the CDR3 is TGCGCCAGCAGGCGGGAGGGCCGTCCAGATACGCAGTATTTT.

The chain is built from TRBV6-6 and TRBJ1-2, with 10 bases matching TRBD1. The trim removed 6 bases at V and 6 bases at J, leaving 10 bases unmatched. Germline V gene lookup returns CDR1 MNHNY and CDR2 SVGAGI (reference sequence). The CDR3 contains 15 residues. The CDR3 nucleotides are TGTGCCAGCAGACTCACGACAGGGGGCATTGATGGCTACACCTTC. Protein product: CASRLTTGGIDGYTF.

This chain joins TRBV18 and TRBJ2-6; no definite D call. CDR3 length: 14 amino acids. V was pared by 5 bases and J by 0 bases, with 5 bases between. The germline CDR1 and CDR2 sequences are KGHSH and LQKENI. The CDR3 spells CASSTDSGANVLTF. The CDR3 nucleotides are TGTGCCAGCTCAACGGACTCTGGGGCCAACGTCCTGACTTTC.

This chain joins TRBV19 and TRBJ2-7, with 15 bases lining up with TRBD2. After removal of 4 bases from V and 7 bases from J, the junction contained 14 bases not matched to a gene. Germline CDR1 reads LNHDA; CDR2 reads SQIVND (reference sequence). The CDR3 extends over 18 amino acids. CDR3 amino acids: CASSKAGLAGGPVYEQYF. Written as DNA, the CDR3 is TGTGCCAGTAGTAAAGCAGGACTAGCGGGAGGGCCAGTTTATGAGCAGTACTTC.

V and J are TRBV2 and TRBJ2-7, with 8 bases aligning to TRBD1. Unmatched junction bases numbered 6, after V lost 6 bases and J lost 2 bases. CDR1 SNHLY and CDR2 FYNNEI come from the germline V gene. This CDR3 is 14 amino acids long. The CDR3 region is CASRPGQVPYEQYF. The CDR3 coding sequence is TGTGCCAGCAGACCGGGACAGGTTCCCTACGAGCAGTACTTC. The whole variable domain, remainder taken from reference TRBV2 and TRBJ2-7, is EPEVTQTPSHQVTQMGQEVILRCVPISNHLYFYWYRQILGQKVEFLVSFYNNEISEKSEIFDDQFSVERPDGSNFTLKIRSTKLEDSAMYFCASRPGQVPYEQYFGPGTRLTVT.

The chain carries TRBV4-2 and TRBJ2-7, with TRBD2 matching over 7 bases. CDR1 and CDR2 from the germline V gene are LGHNA and YNFKEQ. V trimming: 4 bases; J trimming: 4 bases; junction bases outside the gene matches: 13. This CDR3 region has 16 residues. The chain's CDR3 is CASSRPSAGDPYEQYF. As DNA, the CDR3 is TGTGCCAGCAGCCGACCCAGCGCGGGAGACCCATACGAGCAGTACTTC.

The chain recombines TRBV5-4 with TRBJ1-2; D call uncertain. Per germline, CDR1 SGHNT and CDR2 YYREEE (reference sequence). CDR3 length equals 15 residues. With 6 bases removed from V and 0 bases from J, the gap between germline ends came to 15 bases. The CDR3 reads CASTSQREANYGYTF. The CDR3 region has the DNA TGTGCCAGCACCTCACAGAGGGAAGCTAACTATGGCTACACCTTC. Drawing the rest from reference TRBV5-4 and TRBJ1-2, the complete variable domain is ETGVTQSPTHLIKTRGQQVTLRCSSQSGHNTVSWYQQALGQGPQFIFQYYREEENGRGNFPPRFSGLQFPNYSSELNVNALELDDSALYLCASTSQREANYGYTFGSGTRLTVV.